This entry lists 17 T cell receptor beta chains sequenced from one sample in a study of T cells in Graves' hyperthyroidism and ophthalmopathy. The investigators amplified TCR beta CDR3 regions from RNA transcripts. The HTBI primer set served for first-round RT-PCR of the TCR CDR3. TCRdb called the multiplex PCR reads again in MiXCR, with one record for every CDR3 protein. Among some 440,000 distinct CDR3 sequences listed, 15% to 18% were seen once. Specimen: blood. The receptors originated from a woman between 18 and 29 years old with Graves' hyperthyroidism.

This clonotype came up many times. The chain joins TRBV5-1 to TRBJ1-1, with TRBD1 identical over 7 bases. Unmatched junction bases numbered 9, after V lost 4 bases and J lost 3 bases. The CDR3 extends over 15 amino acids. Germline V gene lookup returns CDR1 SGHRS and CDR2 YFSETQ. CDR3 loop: CASSPGGTEDTEAFF. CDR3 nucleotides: TGCGCCAGCAGCCCAGGGGGTACGGAGGACACTGAAGCTTTCTTT.

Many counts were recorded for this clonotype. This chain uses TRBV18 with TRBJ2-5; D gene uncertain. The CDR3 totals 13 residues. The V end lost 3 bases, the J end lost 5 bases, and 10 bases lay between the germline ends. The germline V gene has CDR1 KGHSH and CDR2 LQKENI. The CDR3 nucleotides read TGTGCCAGCTCACCCCACCTCCGGGAGACCCAGTACTTC. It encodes CASSPHLRETQYF. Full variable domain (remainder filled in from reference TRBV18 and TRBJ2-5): NAGVMQNPRHLVRRRGQEARLRCSPMKGHSHVYWYRQLPEEGLKFMVYLQKENIIDESGMPKERFSAEFPKEGPSILRIQQVVRGDSAAYFCASSPHLRETQYFGPGTRLLVL.

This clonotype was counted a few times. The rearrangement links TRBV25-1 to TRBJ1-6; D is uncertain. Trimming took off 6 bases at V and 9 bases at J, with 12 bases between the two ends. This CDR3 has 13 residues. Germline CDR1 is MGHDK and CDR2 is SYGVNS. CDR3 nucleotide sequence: TGTGCCAGCAGGTTAATCGAAGGTTCACCCCTCCACTTT. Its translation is CASRLIEGSPLHF.

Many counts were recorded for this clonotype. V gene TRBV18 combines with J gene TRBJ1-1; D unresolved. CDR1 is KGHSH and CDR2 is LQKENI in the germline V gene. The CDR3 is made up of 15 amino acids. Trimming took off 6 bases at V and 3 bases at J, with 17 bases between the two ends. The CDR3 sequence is CASSLGGSSDTEAFF. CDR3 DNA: TGTGCCAGCTCCCTAGGAGGCAGCTCAGACACTGAAGCTTTCTTT.

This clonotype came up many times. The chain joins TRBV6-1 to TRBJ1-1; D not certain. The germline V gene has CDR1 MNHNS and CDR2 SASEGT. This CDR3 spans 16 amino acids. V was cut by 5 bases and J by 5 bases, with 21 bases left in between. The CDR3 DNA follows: TGTGCCAGCAGTTATTTATCGGCCGGAAGATTAACTGAAGCTTTCTTT. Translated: CASSYLSAGRLTEAFF.

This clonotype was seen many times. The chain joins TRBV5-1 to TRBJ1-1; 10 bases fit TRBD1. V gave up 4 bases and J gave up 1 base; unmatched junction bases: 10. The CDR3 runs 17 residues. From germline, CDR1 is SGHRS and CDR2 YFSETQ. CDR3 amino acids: CASSKGAGTGENTEAFF. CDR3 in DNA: TGCGCCAGCAGCAAGGGCGCCGGGACAGGGGAGAACACTGAAGCTTTCTTT.

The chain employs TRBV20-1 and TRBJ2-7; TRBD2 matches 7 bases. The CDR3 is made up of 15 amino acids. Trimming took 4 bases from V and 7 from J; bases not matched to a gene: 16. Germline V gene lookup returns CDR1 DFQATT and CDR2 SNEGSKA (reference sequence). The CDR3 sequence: CSAMDLSGPGGEQYF. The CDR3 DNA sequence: TGCAGTGCTATGGACCTTAGCGGCCCCGGGGGGGAGCAGTACTTC.

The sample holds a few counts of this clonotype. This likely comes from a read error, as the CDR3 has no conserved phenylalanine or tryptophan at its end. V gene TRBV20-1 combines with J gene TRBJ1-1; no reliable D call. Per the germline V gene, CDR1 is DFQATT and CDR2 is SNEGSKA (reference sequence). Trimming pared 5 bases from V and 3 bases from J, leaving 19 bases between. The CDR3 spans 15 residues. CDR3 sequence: CSAPFWPAEDTEAFS. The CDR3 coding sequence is TGCAGTGCTCCCTTCTGGCCTGCCGAGGACACTGAAGCTTTCTCT.

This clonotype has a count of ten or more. CDR3 region: CASSDVDRQQETQYF. The CDR3 nucleotides are TGTGCCAGCAGTGACGTAGATCGACAGCAAGAGACCCAGTACTTC. The chain links TRBV2 to TRBJ2-5, with TRBD1 as a possible D gene (5 bases). The CDR3 length is 15 residues. The V end was cut by 3 bases, the J end by 2 bases, with 13 bases between. Germline assignment: CDR1 SNHLY and CDR2 FYNNEI.

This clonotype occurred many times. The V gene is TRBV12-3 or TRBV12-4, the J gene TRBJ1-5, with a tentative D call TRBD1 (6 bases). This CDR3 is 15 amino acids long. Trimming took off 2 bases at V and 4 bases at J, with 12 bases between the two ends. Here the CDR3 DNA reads TGTGCCAGCAGTTTATCAGGGGTAGGGAATCAGCCCCAGCATTTT. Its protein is CASSLSGVGNQPQHF.

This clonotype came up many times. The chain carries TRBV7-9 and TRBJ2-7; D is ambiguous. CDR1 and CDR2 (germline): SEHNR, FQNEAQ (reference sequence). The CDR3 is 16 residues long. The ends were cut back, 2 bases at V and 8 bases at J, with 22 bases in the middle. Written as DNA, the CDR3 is TGTGCCAGCAGCTTATTTGTCCGGCCCGGGCAGACGCAGCAGTACTTC. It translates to CASSLFVRPGQTQQYF. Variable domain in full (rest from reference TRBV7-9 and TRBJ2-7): DTGVSQNPRHKITKRGQNVTFRCDPISEHNRLYWYRQTLGQGPEFLTYFQNEAQLEKSRLLSDRFSAERPKGSFSTLEIQRTEQGDSAMYLCASSLFVRPGQTQQYFGPGTRLTVT.

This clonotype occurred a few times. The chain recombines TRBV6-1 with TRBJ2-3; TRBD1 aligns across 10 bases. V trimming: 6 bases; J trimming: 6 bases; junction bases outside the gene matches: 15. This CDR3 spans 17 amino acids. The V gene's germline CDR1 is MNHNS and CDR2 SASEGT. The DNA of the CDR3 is TGTGCCAGCAGGGACGACAGGGGGCTTTCAGTTATGGATACGCAGTATTTT. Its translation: CASRDDRGLSVMDTQYF.

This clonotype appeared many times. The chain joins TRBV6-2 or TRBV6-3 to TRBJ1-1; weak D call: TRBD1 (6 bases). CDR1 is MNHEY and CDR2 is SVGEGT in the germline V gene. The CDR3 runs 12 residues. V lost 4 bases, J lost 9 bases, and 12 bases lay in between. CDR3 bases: TGTGCCAGCAGTTTCACAGGGATTCAAGCTTTCTTT. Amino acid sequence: CASSFTGIQAFF.

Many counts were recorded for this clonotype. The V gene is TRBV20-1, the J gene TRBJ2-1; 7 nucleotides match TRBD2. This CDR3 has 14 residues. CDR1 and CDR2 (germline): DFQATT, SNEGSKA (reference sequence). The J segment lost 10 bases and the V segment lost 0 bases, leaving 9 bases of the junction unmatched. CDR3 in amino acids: CSARDRLAGVEQFF. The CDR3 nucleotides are TGCAGTGCTAGAGATCGCCTGGCGGGAGTAGAGCAGTTCTTC.

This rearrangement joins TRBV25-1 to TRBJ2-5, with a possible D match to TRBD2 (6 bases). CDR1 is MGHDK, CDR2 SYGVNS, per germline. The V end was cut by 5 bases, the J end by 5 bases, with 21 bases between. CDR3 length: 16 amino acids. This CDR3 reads CASSRLGTPGAETQYF. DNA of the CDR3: TGTGCCAGCAGTCGCCTCGGGACTCCGGGTGCGGAGACCCAGTACTTC.

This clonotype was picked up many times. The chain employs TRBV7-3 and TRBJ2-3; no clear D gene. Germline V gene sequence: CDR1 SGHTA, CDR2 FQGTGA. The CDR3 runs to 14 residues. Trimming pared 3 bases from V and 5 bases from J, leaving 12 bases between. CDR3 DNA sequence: TGTGCCAGCAGCTTCGGCGACCCAGGAGATACGCAGTATTTT. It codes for CASSFGDPGDTQYF.

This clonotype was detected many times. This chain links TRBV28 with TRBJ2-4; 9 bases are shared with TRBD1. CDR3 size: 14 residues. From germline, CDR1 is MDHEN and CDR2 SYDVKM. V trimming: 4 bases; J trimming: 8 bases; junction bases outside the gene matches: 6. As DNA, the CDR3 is TGTGCCAGCAGTTCCGGACAGGGGAGGGACATTCAGTACTTC. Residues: CASSSGQGRDIQYF.